This TCR beta chain was observed in a study of T cell responses to AZD1222 COVID-19 vaccine. General study findings and limits: Breadth and depth of Spike-specific TCRs rose after two AZD1222 doses. None of the repertoires were sampled until the peak T cell response had passed. A mostly white British donor set with more females was recruited, and clonal diversity was possibly underestimated. Baseline antibody screening turned up just a handful of seropositive AZD1222 recipients.

Comments on this clone: Its antigen is as yet unknown.

Trimming removed 5 bases from V and 9 bases from J, with 14 bases in between. CDR3 length equals 14 residues. Looked up from germline, CDR1 is ENHRY and CDR2 is SYGVKD. TCRdb's table, derived via immunoSEQ multiplex PCR, lists solely in-frame clones and lacks some. Of under 120,000 clones in the sample, approximately 90% were seen once. The sequences come from peripheral blood, collected 28 days after the second AZD1222 dose. This sequence was found in an adult who received the AZD1222 COVID-19 vaccine. The chain joins TRBV10-3 to TRBJ1-6; a possible D gene is TRBD1 (5 bases). CDR3 loop: CAISPGLPGSPLHF. The CDR3 DNA reads as TGTGCCATCAGTCCGGGGCTCCCGGGTTCACCCCTCCACTTT.